These 17 T cell receptor beta chains came from one sample sequenced in a study of control samples from healthy donors and cancer patients. Profiled with immunoSEQ multiplex PCR; TCRdb holds only in-frame clones, not every one. The profile shows under 80,000 clones, more than 85% of them singletons. The sample taken for sequencing was PBMCs. Receptors originate from a woman aged 40 to 50 with lung cancer.

J is TRBJ2-2 and V is TRBV24-1; D is possibly TRBD1 or TRBD2 (5 bases each). Germline loops: CDR1 KGHDR, CDR2 SFDVKD. CDR3 size: 14 residues. V was cut by 12 bases and J by 3 bases, with 16 bases left in between. In DNA, the CDR3 is TGTGCCGTTAAGAGGGGCTCGGACACCGGGGAGCTGTTTTTT. Translated, it gives CAVKRGSDTGELFF.

This clone was counted a few times. The V call is TRBV28, the J call TRBJ2-7, with 9 positions matching TRBD1. This CDR3 is 13 amino acids long. Germline values: CDR1 MDHEN, CDR2 SYDVKM. V lost 6 bases to trimming and J lost 6 bases; unmatched junction nucleotides: 6. In DNA form, the CDR3 reads TGTGCCAGCAGGGGACAGGGAAGGGGCGAGCAGTACTTC. This translates into CASRGQGRGEQYF.

The V call is TRBV6-5, the J call TRBJ1-1; D ambiguous. Trimming removed 0 bases from V and 8 bases from J, with 10 bases in between. CDR3 length: 13 amino acids. Germline-derived CDR1 and CDR2 are MNHEY and SVGAGI. CDR3 nucleotides: TGTGCCAGCAGTTACTCGACTTCGGTAGAAGCTTTCTTT. Its protein is CASSYSTSVEAFF.

The J gene is TRBJ2-7, the V gene TRBV3-1 (or the pseudogene TRBV3-2); D possibly matches TRBD1 or TRBD2 (6 bases each). With 1 base removed from V and 5 bases from J, the gap between germline ends came to 15 bases. The CDR3 runs to 15 residues. Germline V gene data show CDR1 as LGHDT and CDR2 as YNNKEL (reference sequence). The DNA for the CDR3 is TGTGCCAGCAGCCAAGGCAGGGGACTCGGCCACGAGCAGTACTTC. This translates into CASSQGRGLGHEQYF.

The V call is TRBV2, the J call TRBJ1-1; D possibly corresponds to TRBD1 (5 bases). This CDR3 contains 12 residues. The ends were cut back, 1 base at V and 8 bases at J, with 8 bases in the middle. CDR1 is SNHLY, CDR2 FYNNEI, per germline. CDR3 loop: CASSEGAGEAFF. The CDR3 bases are TGTGCCAGCAGTGAAGGGGCAGGGGAAGCTTTCTTT.

The rearrangement links TRBV11-1 to TRBJ2-3; TRBD1 might be the D (7 bases). Trimming took off 11 bases at V and 0 bases at J, with 15 bases between the two ends. The CDR3 length is 14 residues. From germline, CDR1 is SGHAT and CDR2 FQDESV (reference sequence). The CDR3 sequence: CAGGGGASTDTQYF. The CDR3 DNA is TGTGCCGGAGGAGGGGGCGCTAGCACAGATACGCAGTATTTT. Based on the CDR3 plus reference TRBV11-1 and TRBJ2-3, the full variable domain is EAEVAQSPRYKITEKSQAVAFWCDPISGHATLYWYRQILGQGPELLVQFQDESVVDDSQLPKDRFSAERLKGVDSTLKIQPAELGDSAMYLCAGGGGASTDTQYFGPGTRLTVL.

This sequence joins TRBV7-8 and TRBJ1-1; 10 bases match TRBD1. V shed 5 bases and J 3 bases; nucleotides not matched to a gene: 6. The germline V gene encodes CDR1 SGHVS and CDR2 FQNEAQ. The CDR3 is 15 residues long. The CDR3 loop reads CASSPRTGGDTEAFF. CDR3 nucleotide sequence: TGTGCCAGCAGCCCCCGGACAGGGGGGGACACTGAAGCTTTCTTT.

About this clone itself: Compared with germline, one end of the junction differs, possibly owing to a read error. Other DNA sequences in this specimen translate into the identical CDR3. The gene calls are TRBV11-1 and TRBJ1-4; the D is unclear. Germline assignment: CDR1 SGHAT and CDR2 FQDESV (reference sequence). The CDR3 loop spans 13 amino acids. The CDR3 DNA reads TGCGCCAGCAGCTTTCAAGTCCGGGAAAAACTGTTTTTT. It yields the protein CASSFQVREKLFF.

The chain employs TRBV6-5 and TRBJ1-1; D call uncertain. Germline V gene lookup returns CDR1 MNHEY and CDR2 SVGAGI. The V gene lost 6 bases and the J gene lost 1 base, with 15 bases spanning the gap. This CDR3 region has 15 residues. CDR3 loop: CASSSNKATNTEAFF. The CDR3, as DNA: TGTGCCAGCAGCAGCAACAAAGCCACGAACACTGAAGCTTTCTTT.

The rearrangement joins TRBV29-1 to TRBJ1-5; D perhaps matches TRBD1 (6 bases). With 2 bases removed from V and 5 bases from J, the gap between germline ends came to 13 bases. Germline V gene sequence: CDR1 SQVTM, CDR2 ANQGSEA. The CDR3 runs 14 residues. DNA of the CDR3: TGCAGCGTTGAATCTGGACAGCCCGATCAGCCCCAGCATTTT. It is translated as CSVESGQPDQPQHF.

The chain is built from TRBV5-6 and TRBJ1-2; D uncertain. Germline lookup yields CDR1 SGHDT and CDR2 YYEEEE. CDR3 size: 13 residues. V shed 0 bases and J shed 7 bases, with 10 bases lying between them. The CDR3 loop reads CASSLADISGYTF. CDR3 DNA: TGTGCCAGCAGCTTGGCTGATATCAGTGGCTACACCTTC.

This chain uses TRBV11-2 with TRBJ1-5; possible D gene TRBD1, 5 bases. CDR3 length equals 15 residues. Looked up from germline, CDR1 is SGHAT and CDR2 is FQNNGV. V was pared by 4 bases and J by 8 bases, with 18 bases between. For the CDR3, the DNA is TGTGCCAGCAGCTCCCTCGGGGAGGGGCCTAAGCCCCAGCATTTT. This gives the protein CASSSLGEGPKPQHF.

As regards this clone: The junction does not match germline at one end; this may be a read error. The CDR3 nucleotides are TGTGCCTTCAGGATCGGGGAGCTGTTTTTT. Residues: CAFRIGELFF. This chain uses TRBV10-3 with TRBJ2-2; D is unresolved. The CDR3 loop spans 10 amino acids. Germline lookup yields CDR1 ENHRY and CDR2 SYGVKD.

The chain recombines TRBV11-2 with TRBJ2-7; 8 bases fit TRBD1. Germline V gene data show CDR1 as SGHAT and CDR2 as FQNNGV. CDR3 length: 15 residues. The J segment lost 3 bases and the V segment lost 4 bases, leaving 8 bases of the junction unmatched. CDR3 sequence reads: CASSSSGQVGYEQYF. The CDR3 coding sequence is TGTGCCAGCAGCTCGTCGGGACAGGTCGGCTACGAGCAGTACTTC.

This chain uses TRBV6-1 with TRBJ1-1; D is unresolved. Trimming cost V 3 bases and J 6 bases, with 2 bases left between them. The germline gives CDR1 MNHNS, CDR2 SASEGT. The CDR3 has 10 amino acids. CDR3 in amino acids: CASSDPEAFF. DNA for the CDR3: TGTGCCAGCAGTGACCCTGAAGCTTTCTTT.

The CDR3 reads CSVEDLANYGYTF. The CDR3 nucleotides are TGCAGCGTTGAAGATTTGGCTAACTATGGCTACACCTTC. V usage is TRBV29-1 and J usage is TRBJ1-2; D is ambiguous. Looked up from germline, CDR1 is SQVTM and CDR2 is ANQGSEA. The CDR3 runs to 13 residues. V was shortened by 0 bases and J by 0 bases, with 5 bases between the two germline ends.

This rearrangement joins TRBV19 to TRBJ2-5; 9 positions agree with TRBD2. Trimming removed 5 bases from V and 5 bases from J; junction bases left unmatched: 15. The CDR3 loop spans 17 amino acids. Germline CDR1 LNHDA, CDR2 SQIVND (reference sequence). CDR3 DNA sequence: TGTGCCAGTAGTGGGGGTAGCGGGGGCGTTCTAGGGGAGACCCAGTACTTC. It translates to CASSGGSGGVLGETQYF. The complete variable domain, with remaining parts taken from reference TRBV19 and TRBJ2-5, reads DGGITQSPKYLFRKEGQNVTLSCEQNLNHDAMYWYRQDPGQGLRLIYYSQIVNDFQKGDIAEGYSVSREKKESFPLTVTSAQKNPTAFYLCASSGGSGGVLGETQYFGPGTRLLVL.